These 5 T cell receptor beta chains share one sample of origin, sequenced in a study of blood T cell repertoires in COVID-19. Assay: immunoSEQ multiplex PCR; the TCRdb copy retains only in-frame clones and omits some. The sample shows tens of thousands of clones, less than 85% of them seen only once. The sequencing sample was made of peripheral blood. These receptors all come from a woman of 80 years or more with acute or convalescent COVID-19.

This clone was picked up one time. The rearrangement links TRBV30 to TRBJ2-1, with TRBD2 identical over 8 bases. Germline V CDR1 and CDR2: GTSNPN, SVGIG (reference sequence). The CDR3 consists of 15 residues. The V segment lost 0 bases and the J segment 9 bases; nucleotides outside the gene matches: 10. The CDR3 is CAWSVGSGGRIEQFF. The CDR3 coding sequence is TGTGCCTGGAGTGTTGGTTCGGGGGGGCGAATTGAGCAGTTCTTC.

CDR3 amino acids: CASSIRPGLARGNTIYF. The CDR3 DNA reads as TGTGCCAGCAGTATAAGACCTGGCCTGGCGAGGGGAAACACCATATATTTT. The rearrangement uses TRBV7-2 and TRBJ1-3; no firm D call. Germline V gene data show CDR1 as SGHTA and CDR2 as FQGNSA. The CDR3 has 17 residues. Between the trimmed V and J ends, which lost 6 bases and 4 bases, there was a span of 22 bases.

The chain joins TRBV28 to TRBJ1-5; D is perhaps TRBD1 (5 bases). Germline V CDR1 and CDR2: MDHEN, SYDVKM. This CDR3 region has 15 residues. V lost 6 bases, J lost 4 bases, and 16 bases lay in between. As DNA, the CDR3 is TGTGCCAGCAGCGGGCCCGGGGGTTTAAATCAGCCCCAGCATTTT. It codes for CASSGPGGLNQPQHF. The variable domain in full, with the rest retrieved from reference TRBV28 and TRBJ1-5, is DVKVTQSSRYLVKRTGEKVFLECVQDMDHENMFWYRQDPGLGLRLIYFSYDVKMKEKGDIPEGYSVSREKKERFSLILESASTNQTSMYLCASSGPGGLNQPQHFGDGTRLSIL.

The CDR3 reads CASSFSDTEAFF. Here the CDR3 DNA reads TGTGCCAGCAGTTTTAGCGACACTGAAGCTTTCTTT. The J gene is TRBJ1-1, the V gene TRBV2; D is undetermined. This CDR3 is 12 amino acids long. In germline, CDR1 is SNHLY, CDR2 FYNNEI. V lost 5 bases, J lost 3 bases, and 7 bases lay in between.

This sequence joins TRBV11-2 and TRBJ2-1; TRBD1 matches at 8 bases. Germline loops: CDR1 SGHAT, CDR2 FQNNGV. V gave up 3 bases and J gave up 0 bases; unmatched junction bases: 1. The CDR3 is 15 amino acids. The DNA for the CDR3 is TGTGCCAGCAGCTTCGACAGGGGCTCCTACAATGAGCAGTTCTTC. Protein sequence: CASSFDRGSYNEQFF. The variable domain in full, completed from reference TRBV11-2 and TRBJ2-1, reads EAGVAQSPRYKIIEKRQSVAFWCNPISGHATLYWYQQILGQGPKLLIQFQNNGVVDDSQLPKDRFSAERLKGVDSTLKIQPAKLEDSAVYLCASSFDRGSYNEQFFGPGTRLTVL.